This TCR beta chain was identified in a study of cytomegalovirus exposure and HLA in healthy donors (dated by TCRdb to between 2016 and 2019). For the wider study: An earlier analysis of approximately 590 of the donors reported roughly 300 Gb of sequence data and some 100 million unique TCR beta sequences from 190 million or so T cells. Roughly five DR-DQ haplotypes were handled as single units for association and clustering, since linkage in the cohort was strong. An earlier analysis of 500 to 750 of the donors applied high-throughput TCR beta sequencing to assess whether each TCR beta V gene segment acted as functional or pseudogenic. To predict cytomegalovirus infection status, the study brought together high-throughput TCR immunosequencing, statistical association of individual TCRs with disease status, and machine learning. The study used immunosequencing to profile the T cell repertoires of under 700 subjects and linked those repertoires to cytomegalovirus serostatus. Among roughly 400 genotyped donors of the cohort, an average of around 240,000 unique TCR beta nucleotide sequences were sequenced per donor, around 20% of them non-productive. Besides the first cohort of around 700 subjects, a separate validation cohort made up of over a hundred different subjects was used. To study patterns of TCR occurrence, a later analysis re-analyzed previously published TCR beta repertoires from hundreds of donors and added high-resolution HLA genotyping. In the later analysis, no new phenotypic data were used to find candidate immune exposures; instead, reliance was placed on TCR beta sequences and their occurrence across donors. Donor age, sex, ethnicity and CMV serostatus were compiled together with the repertoire data. Every repertoire in the discovery cohort had been generated on one and the same sequencing platform. Among the roughly 400 genotyped donors, about 83% belonged to the genetic ancestry cluster associated with self-reported Caucasian donors. The number of typed donors differed by locus: about 620-630 for A, B, C, DRB1 and DQB1; 522 for DQA1; around 580 for DPA1; and roughly 490 for DPB1. Both class I and class II loci were covered by HLA typing, at four-digit resolution. Roughly 300 gigabases of sequencing data and 70 million to 100 million unique TCR sequences were included in an early release covering 550 to 650 HLA-typed donors. The study aimed to test whether cataloging public T cell receptors could reveal signatures of past pathogen exposure. A later genetic analysis used genome-wide SNP genotypes for about 60% of the roughly 700 donors, treating that subset as a discovery cohort. Results the study describes overall, beyond this receptor: Correlated functional status among segregating V segments might reflect linkage disequilibrium, but an unknown experimental factor could not be ruled out. A later analysis found that TCR association rates varied across HLA loci, with DRB1 alleles showing the most associated TCRs and HLA-C alleles the fewest. In a later analysis, HLA-associated TCR beta chains were found to be more clonally expanded and to have lower generation probabilities than equally common non-associated chains. A cluster of highly shared sequence variants was judged likely to represent a technical artifact of the sequencing pipeline. When HLA alleles, especially DR and DQ, strongly co-occurred, attributing TCR associations to individual alleles was difficult. Presence/absence analyses assumed roughly uniform sequencing depth across donors, an assumption that may not hold. Some IMGT-functional V segments, including TRBV6-2 and TRBV6-3, could not be told apart with the 87-base-pair reads, so those segments were excluded. The classifier was reported to diagnose cytomegalovirus status with high specificity and sensitivity in both the original and validation cohorts. Because counts were too low, some 17 rarely observed V segments, including chromosome 9 orphons, were excluded from the earlier analysis of 587 of the donors. According to a later genetic analysis, donors in an Asian-associated ancestry cluster had fewer N-insertions in productive TCRs than the roughly 700-donor mean. Immune exposure information for the cohort was limited to CMV serostatus. V-gene and J-gene trimming of TCR beta chains was associated with a missense DCLRE1C variant in a later genetic analysis, and the association was replicated in an independent cohort. In vitro tests confirmed that three of the cytomegalovirus-associated TCR beta chains recognize cytomegalovirus antigens. In a later analysis, 15,000 to 20,000 TCR beta sequences were associated with specific HLA alleles at a false discovery rate of 0.05. Across donors, most TCR sequences were observed very rarely, whereas some public TCRs were present in many individuals. A further reported finding was that TCR beta sequences accurately predicted the HLA-A and HLA-B alleles for most subjects in the first cohort. The authors suggested that the approach could potentially be generalized to other disease states and immunological phenotypes. The cohort was sequenced for TCR beta chains only, and without alpha or paired-chain data the features that could be detected were limited. Because HLA typing was missing for some donors at each locus, association tests included only the typed subset. A later analysis found that most CMV-associated TCR beta chains appeared HLA-restricted, with HLA associations seemingly driven largely by CMV exposure. The study listed approximately 150 TCR beta chains as associated with cytomegalovirus. In a later analysis, several top co-occurrence clusters were reported to appear linked to parvovirus B19, influenza, CMV and Epstein-Barr virus. Broadly in line with IMGT annotations, most TCR beta V segments showed up in productive rearrangements about 87% or about 30% of the time in an earlier analysis of approximately 600 of the donors.

V was cut back by 3 bases and J by 4 bases, leaving a gap of 29 bases between them. The CDR3 has 20 amino acids, counting the end cysteine and phenylalanine. Just the 60-base CDR3 DNA is kept, in frame starting at base 1. From a lookup of the germline V gene (reference sequence), CDR1 and CDR2 are LNHDA and SQIVND. The cohort was made up of approximately 670 healthy bone marrow donors. At the time of sampling, every cohort member was nominally healthy, though immune exposures that went unrecorded were likely present. The donor tested CMV seronegative and was one of the 352 seronegative cohort members. Every donor gave a peripheral blood sample, and the peripheral blood mononuclear cells from that sample were used for TCR beta sequencing. Genomic DNA extraction from the blood cell samples was performed with the Qiagen DNeasy Blood Extraction Kit. Comments on this clone: This clone's antigen is unknown.

Preparation of the library involved the immunoSEQ multiplex PCR assay. A mixture of 60 forward primers for TCR Vbeta segments and 13 reverse primers for TCR Jbeta segments was used in the multiplex PCR. The CDR3 region of rearranged TCR beta genes was amplified from genomic DNA by a multiplex PCR assay. The Illumina HiSeq System was used to sequence the amplified TCR beta libraries as 87-base-pair reads. The study's processing was this. In a later analysis, tens of millions of unique TCR beta chains were counted across the 666 repertoires, and roughly 11 million of these chains were shared by at least two donors. Raw reads were error-corrected and collapsed into unique sequences by a nearest-neighbor algorithm in which closely related sequences were merged to remove PCR and sequencing errors. V, D and J gene segments were assigned by aligning CDR3 sequences to IMGT reference sequences. For a sequence to be retained, a match of at least six nucleotides to both a V gene segment and a J gene segment was required. A rearrangement was called productive if the CDR3 had no stop codons and remained in frame with V and J, and every other rearrangement was called non-productive. CDR3 was defined by IMGT convention, running from the second conserved V-encoded cysteine to the conserved J-encoded phenylalanine. In an earlier analysis of more than 550 of the donors, sequences lacking an unambiguous match to a single V gene segment were excluded. In an earlier analysis of some 590 of the donors, a V segment was called functional when productive rearrangements were above 56.7%, and segregating when the standard deviation between donors exceeded 5%. A statistical classification framework was built to diagnose cytomegalovirus status from the catalog of TCR beta chain sequences. A later analysis assigned V and J genes by comparing TCR nucleotide sequences with IMGT/GENE-DB human TR gene sequences. The TCRdist pipeline was used in a later analysis to assign CDR3 sequences and most-parsimonious VDJ recombination scenarios. In a later analysis, each TCR beta chain was defined by its CDR3 amino acid sequence together with its V-gene family, and reads without a unique V-gene family were excluded. As a way to deal with suspected cross-contamination and a sequencing artifact, a later analysis dropped 450 to 600 nucleotide sequences that were highly shared and had low generation probability. In a later analysis, a clonal expansion index was calculated for each public chain from normalized within-repertoire ranks of inferred template counts. In a later analysis, generation probabilities were computed using a VDJ recombination model fitted to out-of-frame rearrangements, and the results were checked against IGoR. Hypergeometric tests were used in a later analysis to score TCR-TCR, TCR-HLA and TCR-CMV co-occurrence, with a repertoire-size bias correction applied to the TCR pairs. To estimate false discovery rates, a later analysis permuted the HLA or CMV assignments 20 times. A later analysis grouped co-occurring TCRs with DBSCAN, adding TCRdist sequence similarity when clustering within HLA-allele-positive subsets. Repertoires with fewer than 30,000 or more than 120,000 public chains, plus five repertoires with anomalous nucleotide sharing, were excluded from co-occurrence clustering. TCRdb holds this immuneACCESS table with in-frame rearrangements only. Some clones are missing; in checked studies, unresolved V genes explain under half, and the rest has no known cause. V, J and clone size are taken as reported in that table, and D and trimming were inferred from the DNA itself. The sample's records list approximately 120,000 clones. The ten largest clones capture roughly 1% of the sample.

The sequencing sample was made of PBMCs. The V and J genes are TRBV19 and TRBJ2-3; the D gene is perhaps TRBD2, from 7 matching bases. This sequence originates from a man aged 18 to 30 in good health and CMV-seronegative. The nucleotide sequence reads TGTGCCAGTAGTATGCATACGGGGGGCCCAACCGCTCTTCACGCAGATACGCAGTATTTT. It translates to CASSMHTGGPTALHADTQYF.